This T cell receptor (beta chain) was observed in a study of T cell responses to AZD1222 COVID-19 vaccine. Looking at the study overall: Combined were second doses at about 4 or about 12 weeks.

Findings and caveats of the study: Seropositive status at baseline applied to only 6 or 7 AZD1222 recipients.

As for this clone: Its antigen is as yet unknown.

TCRdb keeps only in-frame clones here, not all; method: immunoSEQ multiplex PCR. The sample carries tens of thousands of clones, about 81% recorded once. CDR1 is SQVTM, CDR2 ANQGSEA, per germline. The CDR3 spans 13 residues. The ends were cut back, 1 base at V and 6 bases at J, with 12 bases in the middle. The sequences come from peripheral blood, collected on day 0 of AZD1222 vaccination. This rearrangement joins TRBV29-1 to TRBJ1-2; possible D gene TRBD1, 6 bases. This receptor was taken from an adult in good health. DNA of the CDR3: TGCAGCGTTGAAGGTACAGGGAGAGATGGCTACACCTTC. Encoded protein: CSVEGTGRDGYTF.